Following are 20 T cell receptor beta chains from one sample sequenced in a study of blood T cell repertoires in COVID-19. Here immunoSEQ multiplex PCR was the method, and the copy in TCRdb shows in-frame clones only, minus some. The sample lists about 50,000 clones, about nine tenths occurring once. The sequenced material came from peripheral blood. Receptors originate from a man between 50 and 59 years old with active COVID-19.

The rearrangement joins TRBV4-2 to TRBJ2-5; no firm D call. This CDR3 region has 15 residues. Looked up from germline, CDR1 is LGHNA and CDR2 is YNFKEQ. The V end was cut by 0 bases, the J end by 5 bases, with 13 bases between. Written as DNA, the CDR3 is TGTGCCAGCAGCCAAGATTTAGATGATTCGGAGACCCAGTACTTC. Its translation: CASSQDLDDSETQYF.

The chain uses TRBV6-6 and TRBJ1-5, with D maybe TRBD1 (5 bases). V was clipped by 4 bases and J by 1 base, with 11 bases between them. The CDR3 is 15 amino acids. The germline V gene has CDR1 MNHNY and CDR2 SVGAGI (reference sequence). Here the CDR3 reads CASSWVRASNQPQHF. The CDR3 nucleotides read TGTGCCAGCAGTTGGGTCAGGGCGAGCAATCAGCCCCAGCATTTT.

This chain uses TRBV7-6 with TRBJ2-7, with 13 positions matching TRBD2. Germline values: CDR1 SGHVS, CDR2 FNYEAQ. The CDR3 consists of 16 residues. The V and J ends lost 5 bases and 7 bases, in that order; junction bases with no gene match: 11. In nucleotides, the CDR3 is TGTGCCAGCAGCACAGGGACTAGCGGGGTCCTGTGGGAGCAGTACTTC. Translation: CASSTGTSGVLWEQYF.

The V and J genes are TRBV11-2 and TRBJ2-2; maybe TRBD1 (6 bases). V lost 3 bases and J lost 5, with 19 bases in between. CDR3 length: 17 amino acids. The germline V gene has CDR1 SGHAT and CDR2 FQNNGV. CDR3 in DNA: TGTGCCAGCAGCTTCGGACAGAGCTCTCTGTGGACCGGGGAGCTGTTTTTT. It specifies CASSFGQSSLWTGELFF.

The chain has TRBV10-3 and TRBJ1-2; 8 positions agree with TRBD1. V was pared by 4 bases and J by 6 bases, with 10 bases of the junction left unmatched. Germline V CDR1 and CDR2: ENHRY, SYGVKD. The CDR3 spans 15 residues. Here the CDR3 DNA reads TGTGCCATCAGTGCAACCCGGGACAGGAGAGATGGCTACACCTTC. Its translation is CAISATRDRRDGYTF.

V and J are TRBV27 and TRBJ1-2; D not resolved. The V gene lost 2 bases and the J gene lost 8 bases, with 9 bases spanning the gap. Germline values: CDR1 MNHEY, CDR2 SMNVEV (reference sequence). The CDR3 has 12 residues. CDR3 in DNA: TGTGCCAGCAGTTTAAGCGGTACCGGCTACACCTTC. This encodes CASSLSGTGYTF.

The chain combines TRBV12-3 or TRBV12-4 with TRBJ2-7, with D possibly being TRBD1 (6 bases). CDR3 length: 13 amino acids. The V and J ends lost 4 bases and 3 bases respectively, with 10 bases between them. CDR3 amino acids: CASSYGGYYEQYF. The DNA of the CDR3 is TGTGCCAGCAGTTATGGGGGCTACTACGAGCAGTACTTC.

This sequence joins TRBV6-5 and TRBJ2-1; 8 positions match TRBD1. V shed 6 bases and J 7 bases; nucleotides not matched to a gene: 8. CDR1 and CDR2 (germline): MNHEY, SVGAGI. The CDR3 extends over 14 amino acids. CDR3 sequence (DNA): TGTGCCAGCAGCTGGCGCAGGGGGCGGAATGAGCAGTTCTTC. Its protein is CASSWRRGRNEQFF.

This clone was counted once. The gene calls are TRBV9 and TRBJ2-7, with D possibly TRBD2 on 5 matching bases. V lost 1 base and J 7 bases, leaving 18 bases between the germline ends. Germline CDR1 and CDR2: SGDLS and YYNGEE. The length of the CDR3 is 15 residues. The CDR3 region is CASSVRDYELGEQYF. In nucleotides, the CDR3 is TGTGCCAGCAGCGTAAGAGACTACGAACTCGGAGAGCAGTACTTC.

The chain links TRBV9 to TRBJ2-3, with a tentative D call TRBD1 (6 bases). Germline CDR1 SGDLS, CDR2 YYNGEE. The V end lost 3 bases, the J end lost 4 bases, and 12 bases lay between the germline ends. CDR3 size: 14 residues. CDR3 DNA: TGTGCCAGCAGCGATTTAACAGGGTCAGATACGCAGTATTTT. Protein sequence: CASSDLTGSDTQYF.

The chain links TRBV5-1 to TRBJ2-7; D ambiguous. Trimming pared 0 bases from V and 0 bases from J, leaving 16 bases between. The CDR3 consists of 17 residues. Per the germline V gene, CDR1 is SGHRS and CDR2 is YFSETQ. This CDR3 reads CASSLGLGRPSSYEQYF. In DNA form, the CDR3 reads TGCGCCAGCAGCTTGGGGCTCGGCAGGCCGAGCTCCTACGAGCAGTACTTC.

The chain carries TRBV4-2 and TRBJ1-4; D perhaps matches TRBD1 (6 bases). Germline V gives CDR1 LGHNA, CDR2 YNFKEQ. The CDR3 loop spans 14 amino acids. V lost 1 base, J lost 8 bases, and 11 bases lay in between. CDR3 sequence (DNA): TGTGCCAGCAGCCAAGGCAGGGGCGGGGAAAAACTGTTTTTT. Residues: CASSQGRGGEKLFF.

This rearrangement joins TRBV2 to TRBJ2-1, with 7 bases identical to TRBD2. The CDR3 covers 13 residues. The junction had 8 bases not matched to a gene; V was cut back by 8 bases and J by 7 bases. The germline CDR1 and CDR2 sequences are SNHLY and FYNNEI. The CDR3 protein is CASPSTSRNEQFF. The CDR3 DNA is TGTGCCAGCCCATCGACTAGCAGAAATGAGCAGTTCTTC. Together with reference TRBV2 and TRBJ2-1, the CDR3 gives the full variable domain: EPEVTQTPSHQVTQMGQEVILRCVPISNHLYFYWYRQILGQKVEFLVSFYNNEISEKSEIFDDQFSVERPDGSNFTLKIRSTKLEDSAMYFCASPSTSRNEQFFGPGTRLTVL.

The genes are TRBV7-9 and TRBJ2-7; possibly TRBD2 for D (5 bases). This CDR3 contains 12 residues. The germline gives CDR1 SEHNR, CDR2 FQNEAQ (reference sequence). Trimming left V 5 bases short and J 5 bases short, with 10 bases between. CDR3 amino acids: CASSASQDEQYF. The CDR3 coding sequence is TGTGCCAGCAGCGCTAGCCAAGACGAGCAGTACTTC.

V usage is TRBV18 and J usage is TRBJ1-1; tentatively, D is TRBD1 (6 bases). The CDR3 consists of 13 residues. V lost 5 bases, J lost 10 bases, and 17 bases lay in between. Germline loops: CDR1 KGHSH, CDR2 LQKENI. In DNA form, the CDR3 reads TGTGCCAGCTCAAGACCCGCTACAGGGAGAGCTTTCTTT. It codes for CASSRPATGRAFF. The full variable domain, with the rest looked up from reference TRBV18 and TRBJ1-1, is NAGVMQNPRHLVRRRGQEARLRCSPMKGHSHVYWYRQLPEEGLKFMVYLQKENIIDESGMPKERFSAEFPKEGPSILRIQQVVRGDSAAYFCASSRPATGRAFFGQGTRLTVV.

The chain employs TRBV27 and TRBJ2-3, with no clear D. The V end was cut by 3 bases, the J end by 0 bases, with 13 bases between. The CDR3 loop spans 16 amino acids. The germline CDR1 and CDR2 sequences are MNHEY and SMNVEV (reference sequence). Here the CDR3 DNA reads TGTGCCAGCAGTTTTTTGAGGCTTCTGAGCACAGATACGCAGTATTTT. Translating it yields CASSFLRLLSTDTQYF.

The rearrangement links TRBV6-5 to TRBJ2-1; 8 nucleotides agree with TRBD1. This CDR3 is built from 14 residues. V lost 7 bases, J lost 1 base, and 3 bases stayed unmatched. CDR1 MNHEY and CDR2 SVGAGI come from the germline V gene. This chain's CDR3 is CASTDRVSYNEQFF. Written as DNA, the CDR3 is TGTGCCAGCACGGACAGGGTTTCCTACAATGAGCAGTTCTTC.

The CDR3 region has the DNA TGTGCCAGCAGTGAAGCGGGGACTAGCGGGGGTTCCTCCTACGAGCAGTACTTC. This translates into CASSEAGTSGGSSYEQYF. The chain recombines TRBV6-1 with TRBJ2-7; 14 nucleotides agree with TRBD2. This CDR3 is built from 18 residues. V dropped 0 bases and J dropped 0; count of bases not matched to a gene: 4. Germline CDR1 MNHNS, CDR2 SASEGT.

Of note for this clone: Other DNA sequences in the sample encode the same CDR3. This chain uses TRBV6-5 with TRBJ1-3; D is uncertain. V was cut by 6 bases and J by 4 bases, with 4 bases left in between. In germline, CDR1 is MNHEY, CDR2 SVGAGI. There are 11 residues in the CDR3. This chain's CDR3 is CASSQGNTIYF. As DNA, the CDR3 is TGTGCCAGCAGCCAGGGAAACACCATATATTTT.

The CDR3 is CASSIGLRREVTDTQYF. As DNA, the CDR3 is TGTGCCAGTAGTATTGGTCTTCGCAGGGAAGTCACAGATACGCAGTATTTT. This sequence joins TRBV19 and TRBJ2-3, with D perhaps TRBD1 (5 bases). CDR3 size: 17 residues. Trimming stripped 3 bases from V and 2 bases from J, with 18 bases between. The germline V gene encodes CDR1 LNHDA and CDR2 SQIVND (reference sequence).